This TCR beta chain was sequenced for a study of graft-versus-host responses after intestinal transplantation. Study-wide results and caveats: Early post-transplant HvG declines were associated with peak circulating GvH clone levels.

Details on this clone: Antigen unknown.

Method: immunoSEQ multiplex PCR; TCRdb's copy keeps in-frame clones and lacks some. The table includes about 88,000 clones, 80% to 95% detected once. CDR3 length: 14 residues. V was pared by 0 bases and J by 3 bases, with 0 bases of the junction left unmatched. CDR1 and CDR2 from the germline V gene are MNHEY and SVGAGI. This clonotype originated in a human donor who was the organ donor for an intestinal transplant. This rearrangement joins TRBV6-5 to TRBJ2-7; 9 nucleotides match TRBD1. The specimen comprised unstimulated CD4+ T cells sorted from spleen or lymph node cells, sampled before transplant. The CDR3 region has the DNA TGTGCCAGCAGTTACTCGACAGGGGGCTACGAGCAGTACTTC. Translating gives CASSYSTGGYEQYF.